The 19 T cell receptor beta chains presented below share a single source sample, sequenced in a study of CD8+ T cells in alopecia areata. Sample treatment: oral pan-JAK inhibitor, 5-10 mg twice daily. Extracted from the samples, RNA was reverse transcribed into cDNA to serve as the sequencing template. This table comes from immunoSEQ multiplex PCR, and its TCRdb copy is limited to in-frame clones, with some not included. The table records about 250,000 clones, 60% of them present only once. The source was CD4+ T cells sorted from blood, collected around week 54, from a patient treated with tofacitinib. These receptor sequences come from a human donor with alopecia areata.

V gene TRBV7-9 combines with J gene TRBJ1-1; D is unresolved. CDR3 size: 14 residues. With 4 bases removed from V and 3 bases from J, the gap between germline ends came to 12 bases. The germline gives CDR1 SEHNR, CDR2 FQNEAQ (reference sequence). The CDR3 reads CASSSRGSDTEAFF. The CDR3 nucleotides read TGTGCCAGCAGCTCCCGGGGTTCGGACACTGAAGCTTTCTTT.

This clone was picked up a small number of times. A read error may produce the germline difference seen at one junction end. The CDR3 protein is CASSLGTSSHEQYF. The CDR3 bases are TGCGCCAGCAGCTTGGGGACATCCTCCCACGAGCAGTACTTC. The chain joins TRBV5-1 to TRBJ2-7, with D possibly matching TRBD1 (5 bases). The CDR3 totals 14 residues. Germline CDR1 reads SGHRS; CDR2 reads YFSETQ.

This clone turned up a few times. The chain recombines TRBV29-1 with TRBJ2-7; D might be TRBD1 (6 bases). Germline lookup yields CDR1 SQVTM and CDR2 ANQGSEA. The CDR3 sequence is 12 residues long. V lost 4 bases and J lost 5, with 12 bases in between. The CDR3 DNA reads TGCAGCGTTGGGGGAGCAGGGGACGAGCAGTACTTC. Its protein product is CSVGGAGDEQYF.

This clone was recorded only once. This sequence joins TRBV30 and TRBJ1-6; D is ambiguous. Germline V lookup: CDR1 GTSNPN, CDR2 SVGIG (reference sequence). V was clipped by 6 bases and J by 11 bases, with 17 bases between them. This CDR3 is 13 amino acids long. This CDR3 is CACSPGGSAPLHF. The CDR3 DNA reads TGTGCCTGTTCCCCTGGCGGATCTGCACCCCTCCACTTT. Combining the CDR3 with reference TRBV30 and TRBJ1-6 gives the whole variable domain SQTIHQWPATLVQPVGSPLSLECTVEGTSNPNLYWYRQAAGRGLQLLFYSVGIGQISSEVPQNLSASRPQDRQFILSSKKLLLSDSGFYLCACSPGGSAPLHFGNGTRLTVT.

On this clone: Other nucleotide sequences from this sample produce the same CDR3. The V and J genes are TRBV7-3 and TRBJ1-1; D is unresolved. This CDR3 contains 13 residues. Germline V lookup: CDR1 SGHTA, CDR2 FQGTGA. The V end lost 3 bases, the J end lost 5 bases, and 10 bases lay between the germline ends. The CDR3 nucleotides read TGTGCCAGCAGCTTTAAGAGGGAAACTGAAGCTTTCTTT. It specifies CASSFKRETEAFF.

V and J are TRBV7-9 and TRBJ2-5; 10 positions agree with TRBD2. Germline V CDR1 and CDR2: SEHNR, FQNEAQ (reference sequence). Trimming removed 0 bases from V and 3 bases from J; junction bases left unmatched: 1. The CDR3 spans 15 residues. CDR3 in DNA: TGTGCCAGCAGCTTAGCGCTAGCGGGGGAAGAGACCCAGTACTTC. Translating gives CASSLALAGEETQYF.

V is TRBV30 and J is TRBJ2-5; D may be TRBD1 (6 bases). The CDR3 has 15 residues. V lost 3 bases to trimming and J lost 4 bases, with 18 bases between them. Looked up from germline, CDR1 is GTSNPN and CDR2 is SVGIG (reference sequence). The CDR3 DNA sequence: TGTGCCTGGAGCCCCGGACAGCGAAAAGGAGAGACCCAGTACTTC. This gives the protein CAWSPGQRKGETQYF.

The CDR3 region is CASSWTGGNEQFF. The CDR3 nucleotides read TGTGCCAGCAGTTGGACAGGCGGAAATGAGCAGTTCTTC. This chain uses TRBV6-5 with TRBJ2-1; 7 bases are shared with TRBD1. The CDR3 spans 13 residues. Unmatched junction bases numbered 4, after V lost 4 bases and J lost 7 bases. In germline, CDR1 is MNHEY, CDR2 SVGAGI.

V usage is TRBV4-1 and J usage is TRBJ2-6; D is uncertain. V was shortened by 1 base and J by 0 bases, with 13 bases between the two germline ends. Germline V gives CDR1 MGHRA, CDR2 YSYEKL. The CDR3 runs to 18 residues. The CDR3 is CASSQVDLGFSGANVLTF. As DNA, the CDR3 is TGCGCCAGCAGCCAAGTCGACCTGGGTTTCTCTGGGGCCAACGTCCTGACTTTC.

The sample holds one count of this clone. The chain links TRBV30 to TRBJ2-7; D remains ambiguous. Germline V gene sequence: CDR1 GTSNPN, CDR2 SVGIG (reference sequence). The CDR3 runs 11 residues. The germline V and J ends were trimmed by 5 bases and 2 bases, with 7 bases remaining between them. For the CDR3, the DNA is TGTGCCTGGGGACGGGCCTACGAGCAGTACTTC. This translates into CAWGRAYEQYF.

This clone was seen a single time. V and J are TRBV30 and TRBJ2-7; D not certain. Trimming took 2 bases from V and 4 from J, leaving 9 bases between them. Germline loops: CDR1 GTSNPN, CDR2 SVGIG (reference sequence). The CDR3 is 12 residues long. CDR3 nucleotide sequence: TGTGCCTGGAGTCCCTCCGGGTACGAGCAGTACTTC. Translating gives CAWSPSGYEQYF.

V gene TRBV9 combines with J gene TRBJ1-1; tentatively, D is TRBD1 (5 bases). Germline CDR1 is SGDLS and CDR2 is YYNGEE. The CDR3 is 14 residues long. V lost 4 bases, J lost 1 base, and 11 bases lay in between. The CDR3 sequence: CASSSGPANTEAFF. The CDR3 DNA reads TGTGCCAGCAGCTCGGGGCCAGCGAACACTGAAGCTTTCTTT. Full variable domain (remainder filled in from reference TRBV9 and TRBJ1-1): DSGVTQTPKHLITATGQRVTLRCSPRSGDLSVYWYQQSLDQGLQFLIQYYNGEERAKGNILERFSAQQFPDLHSELNLSSLELGDSALYFCASSSGPANTEAFFGQGTRLTVV.

The chain links TRBV4-1 to TRBJ1-5; TRBD1 aligns across 8 bases. CDR3 length: 17 amino acids. The germline V gene has CDR1 MGHRA and CDR2 YSYEKL. V trimming: 1 base; J trimming: 2 bases; junction bases outside the gene matches: 7. CDR3 sequence reads: CASSQGTGRNRNQPQHF. The CDR3 DNA follows: TGCGCCAGCAGCCAAGGGACAGGGAGAAATCGCAATCAGCCCCAGCATTTT.

This sequence joins TRBV9 and TRBJ2-3; tentatively, D is TRBD1 or TRBD2 (5 bases each). Germline lookup yields CDR1 SGDLS and CDR2 YYNGEE. Trimming took 0 bases from V and 2 from J, leaving 16 bases between them. The CDR3 sequence is 17 residues long. The CDR3 region is CASSVGGAGAPTDTQYF. CDR3 bases: TGTGCCAGCAGCGTAGGAGGGGCAGGTGCCCCCACAGATACGCAGTATTTT. The whole variable domain, remainder taken from reference TRBV9 and TRBJ2-3, is DSGVTQTPKHLITATGQRVTLRCSPRSGDLSVYWYQQSLDQGLQFLIQYYNGEERAKGNILERFSAQQFPDLHSELNLSSLELGDSALYFCASSVGGAGAPTDTQYFGPGTRLTVL.

The J gene is TRBJ1-2, the V gene TRBV4-1, with D perhaps TRBD1 (5 bases). Trimming stripped 5 bases from V and 4 bases from J, with 14 bases between. The CDR3 contains 14 residues. Looked up from germline, CDR1 is MGHRA and CDR2 is YSYEKL. The CDR3 bases are TGCGCCAGCAGCGCCCCCGGGACCGGCTATGGCTACACCTTC. Its translation: CASSAPGTGYGYTF.

V and J are TRBV5-6 and TRBJ2-5; D uncertain. V was shortened by 1 base and J by 5 bases, with 6 bases between the two germline ends. The CDR3 is 12 amino acids. Germline CDR1 is SGHDT and CDR2 is YYEEEE. CDR3 nucleotides: TGTGCCAGCAGCTTGCAGGAGGAGACCCAGTACTTC. The encoded protein is CASSLQEETQYF.

The genes are TRBV6-1 and TRBJ2-3, with 8 bases lining up with TRBD2. CDR1 is MNHNS and CDR2 is SASEGT in the germline V gene. J gave up 4 bases and V 0 bases, and 6 bases lay outside the gene matches. There are 16 residues in the CDR3. The DNA for the CDR3 is TGTGCCAGCAGTGAAGCGCGGGGGGCCAGGGCAGATACGCAGTATTTT. Amino acids: CASSEARGARADTQYF.

J is TRBJ2-3 and V is TRBV13; D unclear. Trimming pared 0 bases from V and 3 bases from J, leaving 13 bases between. Germline V gene lookup returns CDR1 PRHDT and CDR2 FYEKMQ (reference sequence). This CDR3 is built from 16 residues. CDR3: CASSLGLHNTTDTQYF. CDR3 nucleotides: TGTGCCAGCAGCTTAGGGCTACACAACACTACAGATACGCAGTATTTT.

The CDR3 sequence: CAQVGGAPYNEQFF. The CDR3 DNA reads TGTGCCCAGGTCGGCGGGGCGCCCTACAATGAGCAGTTCTTC. V and J are TRBV5-3 and TRBJ2-1, with a weak D call TRBD2 (6 bases). TRBV5-3 falls under the ORF class, with uncertain function. This CDR3 region has 14 residues. Trimming cost V 10 bases and J 2 bases, with 16 bases left between them.